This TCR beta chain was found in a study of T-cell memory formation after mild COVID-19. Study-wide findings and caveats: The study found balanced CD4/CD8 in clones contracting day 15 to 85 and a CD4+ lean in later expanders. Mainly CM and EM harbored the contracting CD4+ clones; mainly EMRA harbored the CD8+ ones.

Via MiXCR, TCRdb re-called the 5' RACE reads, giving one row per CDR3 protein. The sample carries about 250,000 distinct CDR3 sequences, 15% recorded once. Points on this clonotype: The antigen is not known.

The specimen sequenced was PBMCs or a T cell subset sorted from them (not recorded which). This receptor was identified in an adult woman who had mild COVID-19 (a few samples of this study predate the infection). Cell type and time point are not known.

The CDR3 nucleotides are TGTGCCAGCAGTGAAGGCCAGGGGGGAGAGACCCAGTACTTC. Translated: CASSEGQGGETQYF. The rearrangement joins TRBV6-1 to TRBJ2-5; D may be TRBD1 (7 bases). Deletions cut 1 base from V and 4 bases from J, with 10 bases between. The CDR3 sequence is 14 residues long. CDR1 and CDR2 from the germline V gene are MNHNS and SASEGT.